This TCR beta chain appears in the sequencing data of a study of T cells after yellow fever vaccination. Study-level background: Preparation of the low-cell-number fractions used SMART-Seq v4 Ultra Low Input.

The CDR3 contains 15 residues. V was shortened by 6 bases and J by 5 bases, with 20 bases between the two germline ends. Germline CDR1 SGDLS, CDR2 YYNGEE. General observations from the study: Once the booster was given, most primary-vaccination clones reappeared, at just under 98% for CD4 and around 90% for CD8.

As TCR cDNA was made by 5'RACE template switching, a universal primer site and UMIs were added. Via MiXCR, TCRdb re-called the 5' RACE reads, giving one row per CDR3 protein. In the table there are 50,000 to 60,000 distinct CDR3 sequences, around 6.7% of which are singletons. Material: CD8+ T cells not binding an NS4B(214-222) dextramer, sorted from PBMCs, obtained approximately 47 days after the first yellow fever vaccination. V gene TRBV9 combines with J gene TRBJ1-2; D is ambiguous. The receptor was derived from a man in his late teens or twenties who received the YFV17D yellow fever vaccine. The CDR3 bases are TGTGCCAGCACGCGCGAGGATGAGGCAATTTATGGCTACACCTTC. This codes for CASTREDEAIYGYTF.